This TCR beta chain was obtained from a study of CD8+CD57+ T cells in acquired aplastic anemia. Overall study results and limits: A set of about 28 CD8+ CDR3 sequences was shared between patients and controls, and these sequences appeared highly expressed in patients. Significance was not reached for CD8+ Simpson's diversity between patients and controls.

Concerning this clonotype itself: As yet, its antigen is unknown.

Researchers used genomic DNA as the template to profile TCR beta VDJ and CDR3. One entry per CDR3 protein results from TCRdb running MiXCR on the reads. The sample holds under 200,000 distinct CDR3 sequences; over 40% are singletons and the top ten take 2.5% to 4%. Germline CDR1 reads LNHDA; CDR2 reads SQIVND (reference sequence). This CDR3 spans 13 amino acids. Unmatched junction bases numbered 6, after V lost 9 bases and J lost 5 bases. Flow cytometry had shown expanded CD8+CD57+ cells in the patients chosen for sequencing. The cohort consisted entirely of patients having severe acquired aplastic anemia.

Material: sorted CD4+, CD8+, or CD8+CD57+ T cells (not recorded which) from PBMCs. The receptor was derived from a human donor with aplastic anemia. This sequence joins TRBV19 and TRBJ1-5; TRBD1 matches at 8 bases. CDR3 sequence reads: CASGQGGDQPQHF. In DNA form, the CDR3 reads TGTGCCAGCGGACAGGGAGGGGATCAGCCCCAGCATTTT.